These 6 T cell receptor beta chains were sequenced from one sample in a study of Graves' ophthalmopathy and Graves' hyperthyroidism. RNA transcripts served as template for amplifying TCR beta CDR3 sequences. The authors performed first-round RT-PCR with HTBI primers and then a second-round multiplex PCR. TCRdb fed the multiplex PCR reads into MiXCR, producing one record per CDR3 protein. The profile shows approximately 330,000 distinct CDR3 sequences, 17% of them singletons. The sequencing input was peripheral blood. The source is an adult man with Graves' ophthalmopathy.

Many counts were recorded for this clonotype. This rearrangement joins TRBV7-9 to TRBJ1-4, with 9 bases lining up with TRBD1. V shed 1 base and J 6 bases; nucleotides not matched to a gene: 3. Germline V gene lookup returns CDR1 SEHNR and CDR2 FQNEAQ (reference sequence). The length of the CDR3 is 15 residues. Written as DNA, the CDR3 is TGTGCCAGCAGCTTAGGGACAGGGGCCGATGAAAAACTGTTTTTT. Encoded protein: CASSLGTGADEKLFF.

The chain couples TRBV19 to TRBJ2-7, with D tentatively TRBD2 (7 bases). The V end lost 1 base, the J end lost 1 base, and 14 bases lay between the germline ends. CDR3 length: 16 residues. The germline V gene encodes CDR1 LNHDA and CDR2 SQIVND (reference sequence). The CDR3 sequence: CASSIGGGLTSYEQYF. In nucleotides, the CDR3 is TGTGCCAGTAGTATAGGGGGGGGCTTAACATCCTACGAGCAGTACTTC.

This clonotype was recorded at least ten times. This chain uses TRBV11-2 with TRBJ1-1; possible D gene TRBD1, 5 bases. The CDR3 extends over 13 amino acids. Between the trimmed V and J ends, which lost 4 bases and 1 base, there was a span of 7 bases. In germline, CDR1 is SGHAT, CDR2 FQNNGV. Here the CDR3 reads CASSWGGNTEAFF. DNA for the CDR3: TGTGCCAGCAGCTGGGGGGGGAACACTGAAGCTTTCTTT.

This clonotype was seen many times. The genes are TRBV6-5 and TRBJ1-1; 8 bases fit TRBD1. Per germline, CDR1 MNHEY and CDR2 SVGAGI. The CDR3 runs to 14 residues. V gave up 6 bases and J gave up 1 base; unmatched junction bases: 4. This CDR3 reads CASRMTGANTEAFF. The CDR3 DNA reads as TGTGCCAGCAGAATGACAGGGGCGAACACTGAAGCTTTCTTT.

This clonotype was seen ten or more times. The gene calls are TRBV6-2 or TRBV6-3 and TRBJ1-2; a possible D gene is TRBD1 (5 bases). Germline CDR1 is MNHEY and CDR2 is SVGEGT. The V gene lost 7 bases and the J gene lost 9 bases, with 18 bases spanning the gap. CDR3 size: 13 residues. The CDR3 nucleotides are TGTGCCAGCAAAGGGGACCCGTCTATGAGCTACACCTTC. Translated, it gives CASKGDPSMSYTF.

Ten or more counts support this clonotype. This chain joins TRBV12-3 or TRBV12-4 and TRBJ1-1; 8 nucleotides match TRBD1. The trim removed 0 bases at V and 6 bases at J, leaving 3 bases unmatched. CDR3 length: 14 residues. CDR3 region: CASSLARGLSEAFF. The CDR3 coding sequence is TGTGCCAGCAGTTTAGCCAGGGGGCTTTCTGAAGCTTTCTTT.